The entry that follows covers one T cell receptor beta chain sequence. Its antigen is unknown. Each CDR3 protein is one row after TCRdb ran MiXCR on the 5' RACE reads. Of under 700,000 distinct CDR3 sequences listed, roughly 22% are singletons. The entry originates in a study of T-cell memory formation after mild COVID-19. Study results and limitations: Clones from the second wave (peaking day 37) had unconfirmed SARS-CoV-2 specificity. Clones that shrank (day 15 to 85) were balanced CD4/CD8, whereas later expanders leaned CD4+.

This CDR3 comprises 18 residues. Germline-derived CDR1 and CDR2 are DFQATT and SNEGSKA (reference sequence). V gave up 1 base and J gave up 0 bases; unmatched junction bases: 6. This receptor was identified in an adult woman who had mild COVID-19 (a few samples of this study predate the infection). Cell type and time point are not known. Sequencing used PBMCs or a T cell subset sorted from them (not recorded which). J is TRBJ2-6 and V is TRBV20-1, with TRBD1 matching 10 bases. CDR3 sequence reads: CSARGTGTGVSGANVLTF. CDR3 DNA: TGCAGTGCTAGAGGCACCGGGACAGGGGTCTCTGGGGCCAACGTCCTGACTTTC.